This TCR beta chain was profiled in a study of cytomegalovirus exposure and HLA in healthy donors. Broader study findings: Among TCR beta chains of equal frequency, HLA-associated ones were more clonally expanded in a later analysis.

Germline V CDR1 and CDR2: SGHNT, YYREEE (reference sequence). This CDR3 region has 16 residues. With 0 bases clipped from V and 0 bases from J, the junction kept 1 base outside the gene matches. About this clone: What it recognizes is unknown.

13 Jbeta primers and 60 Vbeta primers were used for the PCR. Libraries were prepared by immunoSEQ multiplex PCR; TCRdb keeps only in-frame clonotypes and omits some of them. The table records around 170,000 clones, approximately 80% of them present only once. The sequencing input was PBMCs. The V gene is TRBV5-4, the J gene TRBJ2-2; 8 bases are shared with TRBD2. The TCR comes from a woman in her late teens or twenties in good health and CMV-seronegative. Here the CDR3 reads CASSLEGLANTGELFF. As DNA, the CDR3 is TGTGCCAGCAGCTTGGAGGGACTAGCGAACACCGGGGAGCTGTTTTTT.